Here is one T cell receptor (beta chain) with its context. This specimen comes from a study of cytomegalovirus exposure and HLA in healthy donors. Trimming took off 2 bases at V and 0 bases at J, with 9 bases between the two ends. Germline CDR1 SGHTS, CDR2 YDEGEE. The CDR3 sequence is 15 residues long. Assay used: immunoSEQ multiplex PCR; TCRdb lists only in-frame clones, some missing. Found here are tens of thousands of clones, around 89% of them singletons; the top ten hold over 1.5%. The chain links TRBV5-8 to TRBJ1-3; tentatively, D is TRBD1 (5 bases). The source material was PBMCs. The source of this sequence is a woman between 18 and 30 years old in good health and CMV-seronegative. The CDR3 DNA is TGTGCCAGCAGCTTTCGACAGTCCTCTGGAAACACCATATATTTT. It yields the protein CASSFRQSSGNTIYF. The complete variable domain, with remaining parts taken from reference TRBV5-8 and TRBJ1-3, reads EAGVTQSPTHLIKTRGQQATLRCSPISGHTSVYWYQQALGLGLQFLLWYDEGEERNRGNFPPRFSGRQFPNYSSELNVNALELEDSALYLCASSFRQSSGNTIYFGEGSWLTVV.